The 12 T cell receptor beta chains given below trace back to one sample, sequenced in a study of OX40 agonist ivuxolimab in advanced cancers. Only in-frame clones appear in the TCRdb table, and some are missing; sequencing was by immunoSEQ multiplex PCR. The repertoire holds about 50,000 clones, with 70% to 80% as singletons. Here the sequenced sample was CD4+ or CD8+ T cells sorted from blood, taken in a trial of the OX40 agonist ivuxolimab. Receptors originate from an adult with an advanced solid tumor such as melanoma, head and neck, liver or kidney cancer.

This chain uses TRBV5-1 with TRBJ2-2, with 7 bases that match TRBD1. Trimming at V came to 5 bases and at J to 4 bases, leaving 5 bases not matched to a gene. The germline V gene has CDR1 SGHRS and CDR2 YFSETQ. The CDR3 is made up of 14 amino acids. The chain's CDR3 is CASRTTGVTGELFF. The CDR3 nucleotides are TGCGCCAGCAGAACAACAGGGGTCACCGGGGAGCTGTTTTTT.

This rearrangement joins TRBV18 to TRBJ2-1, with TRBD2 identical over 12 bases. The V gene end was trimmed by 2 bases and the J gene end by 9 bases; junction bases not matched to a gene: 8. CDR1 is KGHSH and CDR2 is LQKENI in the germline V gene. CDR3 length equals 16 residues. CDR3 nucleotides: TGTGCCAGCTCACCAACTAGCGGGGGGCAGGATGCTGAGCAGTTCTTC. It encodes CASSPTSGGQDAEQFF.

V and J are TRBV7-3 and TRBJ2-7; D possibly corresponds to TRBD2 (5 bases). The V end was cut by 5 bases, the J end by 1 base, with 15 bases between. This CDR3 region has 15 residues. The germline gives CDR1 SGHTA, CDR2 FQGTGA. CDR3 residues: CASSPTRTGSYEQYF. In DNA, the CDR3 is TGTGCCAGCAGCCCCACAAGGACGGGGTCCTACGAGCAGTACTTC.

The J gene is TRBJ1-1, the V gene TRBV6-6, with unresolved D. Trimming removed 1 base at V and 1 base at J, with 4 bases between. Germline CDR1 and CDR2: MNHNY and SVGAGI (reference sequence). The CDR3 is 13 residues long. CDR3 in amino acids: CASSYWSNTEAFF. The CDR3 bases are TGTGCCAGCAGTTACTGGTCGAACACTGAAGCTTTCTTT.

The chain uses TRBV28 and TRBJ1-1, with D hard to call. V was shortened by 8 bases and J by 8 bases, with 18 bases between the two germline ends. The CDR3 loop spans 13 amino acids. Germline CDR1 reads MDHEN; CDR2 reads SYDVKM. CDR3 sequence reads: CASADGSRREAFF. CDR3 coding DNA: TGTGCCAGCGCCGATGGGAGCAGAAGGGAAGCTTTCTTT.

The chain uses TRBV5-4 and TRBJ2-7, with 7 bases aligning to TRBD2. This CDR3 has 15 amino acids. V shed 4 bases and J 0 bases; nucleotides not matched to a gene: 7. Germline CDR1 reads SGHNT; CDR2 reads YYREEE (reference sequence). CDR3 residues: CASSRGSSSSYEQYF. CDR3 nucleotide sequence: TGTGCCAGCAGCCGCGGGAGTTCGAGCTCCTACGAGCAGTACTTC.

V gene TRBV2 combines with J gene TRBJ2-7, with D possibly TRBD1 on 5 matching bases. In germline, CDR1 is SNHLY, CDR2 FYNNEI. Between the trimmed V and J ends, which lost 7 bases and 4 bases, there was a span of 11 bases. The length of the CDR3 is 12 residues. DNA of the CDR3: TGTGCCAGCACTATCGCAGGGTACGAGCAGTACTTC. Its translation: CASTIAGYEQYF.

This chain links TRBV19 with TRBJ2-5; TRBD2 matches at 13 bases. CDR3 length equals 16 residues. The ends lost 4 bases at V and 4 bases at J; junction bases unmatched: 6. Germline V gene data show CDR1 as LNHDA and CDR2 as SQIVND (reference sequence). In DNA form, the CDR3 reads TGTGCCAGTAGTACCGGACTAGCGGGAGAGCGAGAGACCCAGTACTTC. Translation gives CASSTGLAGERETQYF.

This clone showed up just once. The rearrangement joins TRBV27 to TRBJ2-1; D not resolved. This CDR3 is 14 amino acids long. Germline CDR1 MNHEY, CDR2 SMNVEV (reference sequence). Between the trimmed V and J ends, which lost 2 bases and 6 bases, there was a span of 11 bases. CDR3 bases: TGTGCCAGCAGTTTACGCACACACGTCAATGAGCAGTTCTTC. Its protein is CASSLRTHVNEQFF.

The V gene is TRBV2, the J gene TRBJ1-2; 9 positions agree with TRBD1. Trimming cost V 4 bases and J 1 base; bases outside gene matches: 10. The CDR3 is 17 amino acids. Germline V gene lookup returns CDR1 SNHLY and CDR2 FYNNEI. CDR3 DNA: TGTGCCAGCAGTGTTGGACAGGGGAACCCTGTTAACTATGGCTACACCTTC. Translation: CASSVGQGNPVNYGYTF.

This clone was found once. The V and J genes are TRBV11-2 and TRBJ2-1; D is ambiguous. Germline V gene data show CDR1 as SGHAT and CDR2 as FQNNGV. This CDR3 is 15 amino acids long. The V gene lost 5 bases and the J gene lost 9 bases, with 20 bases spanning the gap. CDR3 amino acids: CASSLRVSKGVEQFF. CDR3 DNA sequence: TGTGCCAGCAGCCTCCGAGTTTCCAAGGGCGTTGAGCAGTTCTTC.

The rearrangement joins TRBV5-1 to TRBJ2-7, with 9 positions matching TRBD2. Germline values: CDR1 SGHRS, CDR2 YFSETQ. Trimming took 0 bases from V and 4 from J; bases not matched to a gene: 11. The CDR3 totals 17 residues. The DNA for the CDR3 is TGCGCCAGCAGCTTGGGGGGGCGTAGCGGGAGCTTGTACGAGCAGTACTTC. Translating it yields CASSLGGRSGSLYEQYF.